This TCR beta chain emerged from a study of cytomegalovirus exposure and HLA in healthy donors. Study-wide context: In terms of ancestry, the Caucasian-associated cluster contained around four fifths of the 300 to 400 genotyped donors. Whole-study findings and limits: Researchers counted 164 TCR beta chains as cytomegalovirus-associated. Analysis was carried out at a later point, and it linked a missense DCLRE1C variant to TCR beta V- and J-gene trimming.

Concerning this clone: As yet, its antigen is unknown.

The CDR3 totals 14 residues. Trimming removed 2 bases at V and 4 bases at J, with 12 bases between. CDR1 and CDR2 from the germline V gene are SGHNT and YYREEE (reference sequence). The PCR ran on 60 Vbeta and 13 Jbeta primers. The table came from immunoSEQ multiplex PCR; TCRdb's copy has only in-frame clones and leaves some out. The data contain fewer than 200,000 clones, 75% to 85% of them singletons. The rearrangement links TRBV5-4 to TRBJ1-1, with a possible D match to TRBD1 (6 bases). Material for sequencing was PBMCs. This receptor was taken from a woman under 30 in good health and CMV-seropositive. CDR3 sequence: CASSLDRTGTEAFF. DNA of the CDR3: TGTGCCAGCAGCTTAGACAGGACGGGCACTGAAGCTTTCTTT.